Listed below are T cell receptor beta chains from one sample, sequenced in a study of post-analysis software for immune sequencing data. Via MiXCR, TCRdb re-called the PCR reads, giving one row per CDR3 protein. The sample records about 770,000 distinct CDR3 sequences, about 45% being singletons. The sequenced sample was blood. The origin of the receptors is a girl aged 10-17 years with multiple sclerosis. Each CDR3 is given with its conserved first and last residue. The D gene is left open where the match is weak. Clone sizes are given selectively: once, few, many, or a class where the clone is expanded.

d_call,j_call,clone_size,v_call,cdr3_aa,cdr3_nt
-,TRBJ1-2,-,TRBV29-1,CSAPTVANYGYTF,TGCAGCGCACCGACAGTAGCTAACTATGGCTACACCTTC
TRBD1,TRBJ2-7,-,TRBV12-3/TRBV12-4,CASSKTGGESYEQYF,TGTGCCAGCAGCAAGACAGGGGGAGAATCCTACGAGCAGTACTTC
-,TRBJ2-5,-,TRBV5-6,CASSLENREETQYF,TGTGCCAGCAGCTTGGAGAACAGGGAAGAGACCCAGTACTTC
-,TRBJ2-7,-,TRBV5-5,CASTLTGGPYEQYF,TGTGCCAGCACCCTAACCGGCGGACCCTACGAGCAGTACTTC
-,TRBJ1-1,-,TRBV15,CATSMGTEAFF,TGTGCCACCAGCATGGGCACTGAAGCTTTCTTT
-,TRBJ2-1,-,TRBV10-2,CANSSGSSYNEQFF,TGCGCCAACAGTAGCGGTAGCTCCTACAATGAGCAGTTCTTC
-,TRBJ2-7,-,TRBV28,CASRTSYEQYF,TGTGCCAGCAGGACGTCGTACGAGCAGTACTTC
-,TRBJ2-3,few,TRBV14,CASSPSTFPYTDTQYF,TGTGCCAGCAGCCCCTCGACCTTCCCGTACACAGATACGCAGTATTTT
-,TRBJ2-7,-,TRBV3-1,CASSQWVGSSYEQYF,TGTGCCAGCAGCCAATGGGTGGGAAGCTCCTACGAGCAGTACTTC
-,TRBJ2-7,-,TRBV7-9,CASSLGFGDAPYEQYF,TGTGCCAGCAGCTTAGGGTTTGGCGACGCACCCTACGAGCAGTACTTC
TRBD2,TRBJ2-3,few,TRBV5-6,CASSWGGLGTDTQYF,TGTGCCAGCAGCTGGGGGGGACTAGGCACAGATACGCAGTATTTT
-,TRBJ2-1,few,TRBV7-2,CATAETYQAGEQFF,TGTGCCACCGCCGAAACCTACCAGGCGGGTGAGCAGTTCTTC
-,TRBJ2-5,few,TRBV11-2,CASTSYGGRREETQYF,TGTGCCAGCACCTCCTATGGTGGCAGACGTGAAGAGACCCAGTACTTC
-,TRBJ2-7,few,TRBV12-3/TRBV12-4,CASSEAAVGEQYF,TGTGCCAGCAGTGAGGCAGCGGTTGGGGAGCAGTACTTC
-,TRBJ2-7,few,TRBV9,CASSVDGTASSYEQYF,TGTGCCAGCAGCGTAGATGGGACGGCCAGCTCCTACGAGCAGTACTTC
TRBD2,TRBJ2-1,-,TRBV9,CASNPSGLAGVGSYNEQFF,TGTGCCAGCAACCCCAGTGGACTAGCGGGAGTCGGCTCCTACAATGAGCAGTTCTTC
-,TRBJ2-1,few,TRBV4-3,CASSQVRDSYNEQFF,TGCGCCAGCAGCCAAGTACGGGACTCCTACAATGAGCAGTTCTTC
-,TRBJ2-7,-,TRBV3-1,CASSQAGSQRVYEQYF,TGTGCCAGCAGCCAAGCTGGAAGCCAGCGAGTCTACGAGCAGTACTTC
TRBD1,TRBJ1-1,-,TRBV28,CASSWTGVMNTEAFF,TGTGCCAGCAGCTGGACAGGGGTTATGAACACTGAAGCTTTCTTT
-,TRBJ2-1,-,TRBV29-1,CSVGGVINNEQFF,TGCAGCGTTGGAGGGGTTATTAACAATGAGCAGTTCTTC
-,TRBJ1-1,-,TRBV12-3/TRBV12-4,CASSLTDAEAFF,TGTGCCAGCAGTTTGACCGACGCTGAAGCTTTCTTT
-,TRBJ2-5,many,TRBV12-3/TRBV12-4,CASSLRETQYF,TGTGCCAGCAGTTTAAGGGAGACCCAGTACTTC
-,TRBJ1-5,-,TRBV12-3/TRBV12-4,CASSPGTMGNQPQHF,TGTGCCAGCAGCCCCGGGACTATGGGCAATCAGCCCCAGCATTTT
-,TRBJ1-2,few,TRBV20-1,CSARPPGDYGYTF,TGCAGTGCTAGGCCCCCAGGGGACTATGGCTACACCTTC
-,TRBJ2-7,few,TRBV30,CAWSSLSSYEQYF,TGTGCCTGGAGTTCGCTTTCCTCCTACGAGCAGTACTTC
TRBD1,TRBJ1-6,few,TRBV4-3,CASSRRGTGPSPLHF,TGCGCCAGCAGCCGCAGAGGGACAGGACCTTCACCCCTCCACTTT
-,TRBJ1-1,few,TRBV27,CASSLSGRTNTEAFF,TGTGCCAGCAGTTTATCCGGGAGGACGAACACTGAAGCTTTCTTT
-,TRBJ1-1,-,TRBV12-3/TRBV12-4,CASSPTGLDTEAFF,TGTGCCAGCAGTCCTACAGGGTTGGACACTGAAGCTTTCTTT
TRBD1,TRBJ1-2,-,TRBV20-1,CSTAQGGNYGYTF,TGCAGTACCGCTCAGGGGGGGAACTATGGCTACACCTTC
-,TRBJ1-2,-,TRBV12-3/TRBV12-4,CASSPTGQRYGYTF,TGTGCCAGCAGTCCAACAGGACAGCGCTATGGCTACACCTTC
TRBD2,TRBJ2-1,-,TRBV12-3/TRBV12-4,CASSTLAGEFYEQFF,TGTGCCAGCAGTACCCTAGCGGGAGAGTTCTATGAGCAGTTCTTC
TRBD2,TRBJ2-1,-,TRBV9,CASSVAGRAFNEQFF,TGTGCCAGCAGCGTAGCCGGGAGGGCCTTCAATGAGCAGTTCTTC
TRBD2,TRBJ2-3,-,TRBV12-5,CASDQGLAGYTDTQYF,TGTGCTAGTGATCAGGGACTAGCGGGATACACAGATACGCAGTATTTT
-,TRBJ2-2,-,TRBV5-1,CASSLDANTGELFF,TGCGCCAGCAGCTTGGACGCGAACACCGGGGAGCTGTTTTTT
TRBD2,TRBJ2-1,-,TRBV2,CASTDPGLADEQFF,TGTGCCAGCACCGACCCGGGACTAGCGGATGAGCAGTTCTTC
TRBD2,TRBJ2-1,-,TRBV28,CASASGYNEQFF,TGTGCCAGCGCTAGCGGCTACAATGAGCAGTTCTTC
TRBD1,TRBJ2-4,few,TRBV13,CASSPPGTGKNIQYF,TGTGCCAGCAGCCCGCCCGGGACAGGGAAAAACATTCAGTACTTC
-,TRBJ1-2,-,TRBV12-3/TRBV12-4,CASSLVANYGYTF,TGTGCCAGCAGTTTAGTCGCTAACTATGGCTACACCTTC
TRBD2,TRBJ2-1,-,TRBV30,CAWSYLSGRGGGEQFF,TGTGCCTGGAGTTACCTTAGCGGGAGAGGGGGGGGTGAGCAGTTCTTC
TRBD2,TRBJ2-1,-,TRBV20-1,CSAREATGVAGYNEQFF,TGCAGTGCTAGAGAAGCGACCGGCGTAGCGGGTTACAATGAGCAGTTCTTC
-,TRBJ1-2,few,TRBV12-3/TRBV12-4,CASSELLRGGYTF,TGTGCCAGCAGTGAACTTCTTAGGGGTGGCTACACCTTC
TRBD1,TRBJ1-2,few,TRBV7-9,CASSPGQGASLHYGYTF,TGTGCCAGCAGCCCGGGACAGGGGGCGTCCCTCCACTATGGCTACACCTTC
TRBD1,TRBJ2-4,few,TRBV7-6,CASSPGDRGHGVKNIQYF,TGTGCCAGCAGCCCCGGGGACAGGGGGCACGGTGTCAAAAACATTCAGTACTTC
-,TRBJ2-7,few,TRBV5-6,CASSVSSSYEQYF,TGTGCCAGCAGCGTCTCAAGCTCCTACGAGCAGTACTTC
TRBD1,TRBJ1-6,few,TRBV6-5,CASSYSSETGSSPLHF,TGTGCCAGCAGTTACTCGTCGGAGACAGGGAGTTCACCCCTCCACTTT
TRBD2,TRBJ2-1,few,TRBV6-1,CASIPAGGLMRSSYNEQFF,TGTGCCAGCATCCCAGCGGGAGGGCTTATGAGGAGCTCCTACAATGAGCAGTTCTTC
TRBD1,TRBJ2-6,-,TRBV6-1,CASSELGGHSGANVLTF,TGTGCCAGCAGTGAACTAGGGGGCCACTCTGGGGCCAACGTCCTGACTTTC
TRBD2,TRBJ2-1,-,TRBV5-1,CASSLVQTSGGEQFF,TGCGCCAGCAGCCTGGTTCAGACTAGCGGCGGTGAGCAGTTCTTC
-,TRBJ1-6,-,TRBV5-1,CASSYEVEDSPLHF,TGCGCCAGCAGCTATGAGGTCGAGGATTCACCCCTCCACTTT
TRBD2,TRBJ2-1,few,TRBV5-1,CASSISGMYNEQFF,TGCGCCAGCAGCATTAGCGGGATGTACAATGAGCAGTTCTTC
-,TRBJ1-2,-,TRBV4-2,CASSQEWGRGGYTF,TGTGCCAGCAGCCAAGAATGGGGAAGGGGTGGCTACACCTTC
TRBD1,TRBJ2-3,few,TRBV11-2,CASSTRRQGSPTDTQYF,TGTGCCAGCAGCACCCGGCGACAGGGGTCCCCGACAGATACGCAGTATTTT
-,TRBJ1-5,-,TRBV15,CATSSLLEWGLDQPQHF,TGTGCCACCAGCAGCCTTTTGGAGTGGGGACTTGATCAGCCCCAGCATTTT
-,TRBJ2-1,-,TRBV7-9,CASSPRRGVYNEQFF,TGTGCCAGCAGCCCGAGGAGGGGGGTTTACAATGAGCAGTTCTTC
-,TRBJ2-1,few,TRBV2,CASSETLLASNEQFF,TGTGCCAGCAGTGAAACCCTGCTGGCTAGCAATGAGCAGTTCTTC
-,TRBJ2-5,-,TRBV7-9,CASSPGDGRVEETQYF,TGTGCCAGCAGCCCAGGTGATGGCAGGGTGGAAGAGACCCAGTACTTC
-,TRBJ2-2,-,TRBV7-3,CASSPDRNTGELFF,TGTGCCAGCAGCCCAGACAGGAACACCGGGGAGCTGTTTTTT
TRBD1,TRBJ2-5,few,TRBV12-3/TRBV12-4,CASTEMGQGGTQYF,TGTGCCAGCACCGAGATGGGACAGGGAGGGACCCAGTACTTC
-,TRBJ2-1,few,TRBV5-1,CASSLRGASSYNEQFF,TGCGCCAGCAGCCTGAGGGGGGCCTCCTCCTACAATGAGCAGTTCTTC